The entry below gives a single T cell receptor beta chain sequence along with its context. Its antigen is unknown. CDR3 length: 15 residues. Trimming took 1 base from V and 3 from J; bases not matched to a gene: 2. Germline CDR1 reads LGHNA; CDR2 reads YSLEER. This sample was taken from a study of CD8 T cells in Susac syndrome. Study-level points and caveats: Susac-specific public clones numbered around 15 in total CD8+ repertoires (and about 5 in CD8+ TEMRA repertoires).

Reverse transcription of roughly 0.5 to 1 ug RNA was carried out with random hexamers. Amplification of TCR beta CDR3 across 54 Vbeta and 13 Jbeta was performed with immunoSEQ multiplex PCR. TCRdb ran MiXCR on the immunoSEQ multiplex PCR reads and lists one entry per CDR3 protein. The table lists under 85,000 distinct CDR3 sequences, 94% of them singletons, with approximately 0.94% in the top ten. This TCR derives from a human donor with Susac syndrome. The chain recombines TRBV4-3 with TRBJ2-7, with 11 nucleotides matching TRBD2. Sequences were obtained from CD8+ T cells from PBMCs. Here the CDR3 reads CASSQAGTSGYEQYF. DNA of the CDR3: TGCGCCAGCAGCCAAGCGGGGACTAGCGGCTACGAGCAGTACTTC.